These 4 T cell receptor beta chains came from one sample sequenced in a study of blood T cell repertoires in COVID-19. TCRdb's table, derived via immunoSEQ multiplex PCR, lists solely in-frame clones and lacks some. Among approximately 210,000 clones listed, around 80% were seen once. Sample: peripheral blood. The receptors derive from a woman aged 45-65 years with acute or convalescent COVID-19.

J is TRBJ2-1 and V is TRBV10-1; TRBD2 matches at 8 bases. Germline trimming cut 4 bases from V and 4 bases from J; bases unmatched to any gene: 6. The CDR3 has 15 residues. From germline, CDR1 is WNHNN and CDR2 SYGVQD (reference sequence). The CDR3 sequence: CASSADAGGYNEQFF. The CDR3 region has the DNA TGCGCCAGCAGTGCAGATGCGGGAGGTTACAATGAGCAGTTCTTC.

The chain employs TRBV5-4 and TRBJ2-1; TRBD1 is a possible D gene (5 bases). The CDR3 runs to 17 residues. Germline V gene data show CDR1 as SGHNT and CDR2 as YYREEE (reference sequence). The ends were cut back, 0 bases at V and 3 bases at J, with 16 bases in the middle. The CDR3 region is CASSLDNPGSDYNEQFF. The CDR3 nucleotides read TGTGCCAGCAGCTTGGACAATCCAGGGTCCGACTACAATGAGCAGTTCTTC.

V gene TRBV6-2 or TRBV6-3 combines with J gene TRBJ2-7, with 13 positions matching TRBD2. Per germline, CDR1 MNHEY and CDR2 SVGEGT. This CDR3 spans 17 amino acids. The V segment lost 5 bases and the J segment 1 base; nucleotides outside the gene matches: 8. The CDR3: CASSTGTSGKGSYEQYF. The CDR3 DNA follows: TGTGCCAGCAGTACCGGGACTAGCGGGAAGGGTTCCTACGAGCAGTACTTC.

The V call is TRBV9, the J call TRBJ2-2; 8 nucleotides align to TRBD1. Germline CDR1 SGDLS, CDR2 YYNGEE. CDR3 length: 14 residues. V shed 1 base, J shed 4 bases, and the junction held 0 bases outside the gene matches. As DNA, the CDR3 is TGTGCCAGCAGCGTACAGGGGGCCACCGGGGAGCTGTTTTTT. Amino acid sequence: CASSVQGATGELFF.